Presented here are 21 T cell receptor beta chains from one specimen sequenced in a study of Ad26.COV2.S vaccination and SARS-CoV-2 variants. Sequenced by immunoSEQ multiplex PCR; TCRdb stores in-frame clones only, minus some. This repertoire shows 400,000 to 450,000 clones, roughly 87% found once; its top ten account for around 4.5%. Regarding treatment: 15 to 20 received Ad26.COV2.S at low or high dose, single or two shots; about 5 received placebo; per-sample allocation not given. The samples date from day 63 after the first vaccine or placebo injection. The sample was peripheral blood, taken in a trial of Ad26.COV2.S vaccine versus placebo. Receptors originate from a person between 18 and 65 years old who received the Ad26.COV2.S COVID-19 vaccine or a placebo.

The V gene is TRBV29-1, the J gene TRBJ2-5; 7 bases agree with TRBD1. Looked up from germline, CDR1 is SQVTM and CDR2 is ANQGSEA. This CDR3 has 12 amino acids. V shed 6 bases and J 2 bases; nucleotides not matched to a gene: 3. This CDR3 is CSVGTVQETQYF. The DNA of the CDR3 is TGCAGCGTGGGGACAGTACAAGAGACCCAGTACTTC.

This chain connects TRBV19 to TRBJ2-1; the D call may be TRBD1 or TRBD2 (5 bases each). This CDR3 contains 16 residues. Looked up from germline, CDR1 is LNHDA and CDR2 is SQIVND (reference sequence). Trimming pared 3 bases from V and 6 bases from J, leaving 18 bases between. CDR3 residues: CASSMAPGAAGNEQFF. For the CDR3, the DNA is TGTGCCAGTAGTATGGCTCCCGGGGCGGCCGGCAATGAGCAGTTCTTC.

Here the CDR3 DNA reads TGTGCCAGCAGTTACACCCCGATTAGCGACAATGAGCAGTTCTTC. As protein: CASSYTPISDNEQFF. The rearrangement uses TRBV6-5 and TRBJ2-1, with D perhaps TRBD2 (5 bases). Trimming took off 2 bases at V and 5 bases at J, with 13 bases between the two ends. CDR3 length: 15 residues. Germline assignment: CDR1 MNHEY and CDR2 SVGAGI.

This chain joins TRBV18 and TRBJ2-7, with a weak D call TRBD1 (5 bases). Germline loops: CDR1 KGHSH, CDR2 LQKENI. CDR3 length: 15 amino acids. Trimming left V 0 bases short and J 5 bases short, with 14 bases between. CDR3 sequence: CASSPPASGSNEQYF. The CDR3, as DNA: TGTGCCAGCTCACCACCAGCTTCAGGGTCCAACGAGCAGTACTTC.

V usage is TRBV7-9 and J usage is TRBJ2-7, with TRBD1 matching 8 bases. The CDR3 loop spans 15 amino acids. CDR1 is SEHNR, CDR2 FQNEAQ, per germline (reference sequence). Losses at the gene ends were 4 bases for V and 7 bases for J; bases not matched to a gene: 12. The CDR3 bases are TGTGCCAGCAGCTCAAGAGGACAGGGACTCGGGGAGCAGTACTTC. It yields the protein CASSSRGQGLGEQYF.

V is TRBV5-1 and J is TRBJ2-7, with TRBD1 matching over 9 bases. Germline CDR1 and CDR2: SGHRS and YFSETQ. This CDR3 region has 14 residues. The trim removed 2 bases at V and 4 bases at J, leaving 4 bases unmatched. The CDR3 here is CASSLQGAQYEQYF. DNA of the CDR3: TGCGCCAGCAGCTTACAGGGGGCGCAATACGAGCAGTACTTC.

This sequence joins TRBV6-5 and TRBJ2-1; 9 positions agree with TRBD2. V trimming: 10 bases; J trimming: 4 bases; junction bases outside the gene matches: 8. The CDR3 extends over 14 amino acids. Germline V gene data show CDR1 as MNHEY and CDR2 as SVGAGI. In nucleotides, the CDR3 is TGTGCCACTCCGGGACTAGCAGAATACAATGAGCAGTTCTTC. Translated: CATPGLAEYNEQFF.

This clone was recorded only once. The chain links TRBV10-3 to TRBJ2-4; 11 bases line up with TRBD2. CDR1 and CDR2 from the germline V gene are ENHRY and SYGVKD. The V and J ends lost 1 base and 10 bases, in that order; junction bases with no gene match: 6. The CDR3 sequence is 15 residues long. In nucleotides, the CDR3 is TGTGCCATCAGTGAGTTAGCGGGAGGGCCATGGATTCAGTACTTC. Its translation: CAISELAGGPWIQYF.

The table lists this clone with a count of one. J is TRBJ1-4 and V is TRBV27, with no clear D. The CDR3 contains 15 residues. V lost 4 bases to trimming and J lost 0 bases, with 9 bases between them. Germline V CDR1 and CDR2: MNHEY, SMNVEV (reference sequence). The CDR3 bases are TGTGCCAGCAGTTCGTCAGCGACAACTAATGAAAAACTGTTTTTT. Translating gives CASSSSATTNEKLFF.

CDR3 residues: CATSRDIFLDRPQETQYF. The CDR3 nucleotides read TGTGCCACCAGCAGAGATATATTCTTGGACAGGCCCCAAGAGACCCAGTACTTC. The chain joins TRBV15 to TRBJ2-5; 7 bases are a match to TRBD1. The CDR3 has 18 amino acids. CDR1 and CDR2 from the germline V gene are LNHNV and YYDKDF (reference sequence). The V and J ends lost 0 bases and 1 base, in that order; junction bases with no gene match: 11.

V and J are TRBV7-3 and TRBJ2-2, with a weak D call TRBD1 (5 bases). Germline-derived CDR1 and CDR2 are SGHTA and FQGTGA. CDR3 length: 17 amino acids. The V gene lost 0 bases and the J gene lost 4 bases, with 15 bases spanning the gap. CDR3 sequence reads: CASSLTHNEGATGELFF. Written as DNA, the CDR3 is TGTGCCAGCAGCTTAACTCATAACGAAGGGGCCACCGGGGAGCTGTTTTTT.

This sequence joins TRBV9 and TRBJ2-7, with 9 bases identical to TRBD1. Germline CDR1 reads SGDLS; CDR2 reads YYNGEE. This CDR3 comprises 14 residues. V was pared by 4 bases and J by 7 bases, with 9 bases of the junction left unmatched. This CDR3 is CASSKRTGTGEQYF. CDR3 in DNA: TGTGCCAGCAGCAAACGGACGGGGACAGGGGAGCAGTACTTC.

The chain uses TRBV6-2 or TRBV6-3 and TRBJ2-1; D assignment may be TRBD1 or TRBD2 (7 bases each). CDR1 is MNHEY and CDR2 is SVGEGT in the germline V gene. The V gene lost 5 bases and the J gene lost 6 bases, with 17 bases spanning the gap. The CDR3 extends over 15 amino acids. In DNA, the CDR3 is TGTGCCAGCAGTAATCCGATCAGGGGGGGCAATGAGCAGTTCTTC. It yields the protein CASSNPIRGGNEQFF.

This chain joins TRBV18 and TRBJ1-5, with a possible D match to TRBD1 (6 bases). Deletions cut 5 bases from V and 0 bases from J, with 23 bases between. The CDR3 covers 19 residues. The germline V gene has CDR1 KGHSH and CDR2 LQKENI. The CDR3 here is CASSTRGEGRSYSNQPQHF. In DNA form, the CDR3 reads TGTGCCAGCTCAACCAGGGGAGAAGGCCGATCGTATAGCAATCAGCCCCAGCATTTT.

The gene calls are TRBV13 and TRBJ2-5, with TRBD2 matching 14 bases. From germline, CDR1 is PRHDT and CDR2 FYEKMQ (reference sequence). V was clipped by 5 bases and J by 1 base; unmatched bases: 3. The CDR3 consists of 16 residues. The chain's CDR3 is CASSQGLAGGQETQYF. The CDR3 coding sequence is TGTGCCAGCAGCCAAGGACTAGCGGGGGGCCAAGAGACCCAGTACTTC.

This clone is a singleton in its sample. The chain has TRBV11-2 and TRBJ2-5, with a tentative D call TRBD1 (5 bases). Trimming pared 4 bases from V and 2 bases from J, leaving 14 bases between. The CDR3 consists of 15 residues. In germline, CDR1 is SGHAT, CDR2 FQNNGV. This chain's CDR3 is CASSSRTRTQETQYF. CDR3 coding DNA: TGTGCCAGCAGCTCACGGACGCGGACACAAGAGACCCAGTACTTC.

This chain links TRBV7-2 with TRBJ2-3; 11 bases agree with TRBD2. Germline V lookup: CDR1 SGHTA, CDR2 FQGNSA. V dropped 5 bases and J dropped 0; count of bases not matched to a gene: 10. The CDR3 totals 18 residues. CDR3 nucleotide sequence: TGTGCCAGCAGCCGGGGGCTAGCGGGGGGAACTAGCACAGATACGCAGTATTTT. This encodes CASSRGLAGGTSTDTQYF.

The chain recombines TRBV2 with TRBJ2-5, with D perhaps TRBD1 (6 bases). V was clipped by 2 bases and J by 3 bases, with 10 bases between them. The germline V gene has CDR1 SNHLY and CDR2 FYNNEI. CDR3 length equals 14 residues. The CDR3 reads CASSEQGWEETQYF. The CDR3 region has the DNA TGTGCCAGCAGTGAACAGGGGTGGGAAGAGACCCAGTACTTC. Full variable domain (rest looked up from reference TRBV2 and TRBJ2-5): EPEVTQTPSHQVTQMGQEVILRCVPISNHLYFYWYRQILGQKVEFLVSFYNNEISEKSEIFDDQFSVERPDGSNFTLKIRSTKLEDSAMYFCASSEQGWEETQYFGPGTRLLVL.

This clone was seen just once. V is TRBV7-2 and J is TRBJ1-4; D is possibly TRBD1 (5 bases). The CDR3 has 15 amino acids. The V end lost 5 bases, the J end lost 7 bases, and 17 bases lay between the germline ends. Germline V lookup: CDR1 SGHTA, CDR2 FQGNSA. The CDR3 DNA sequence: TGTGCCAGCAGCGAGACAGTTTTGGGTGGTGAAAAACTGTTTTTT. It translates to CASSETVLGGEKLFF.

This rearrangement joins TRBV27 to TRBJ2-3; D is undetermined. This CDR3 is 13 amino acids long. The ends were cut back, 5 bases at V and 6 bases at J, with 12 bases in the middle. Germline V gene sequence: CDR1 MNHEY, CDR2 SMNVEV (reference sequence). The DNA of the CDR3 is TGTGCCAGCAGTCCATTTTTTCCTGATACGCAGTATTTT. Translating gives CASSPFFPDTQYF.

The chain carries TRBV6-5 and TRBJ2-7; 11 positions agree with TRBD2. V shed 0 bases, J shed 4 bases, and the junction held 2 bases outside the gene matches. The CDR3 consists of 15 residues. Germline CDR1 reads MNHEY; CDR2 reads SVGAGI. Here the CDR3 DNA reads TGTGCCAGCAGTTACTCAATAGCGGGAGGGTACGAGCAGTACTTC. Translation: CASSYSIAGGYEQYF.